The 26 T cell receptor beta chains below come from one sample, sequenced in a study of shared clonotypes between healthy human individuals. Some clones are missing from TCRdb's copy, which holds only in-frame ones; the method was immunoSEQ multiplex PCR. The sample has about half a million clones; approximately 84% are singletons. The sample was PBMCs. The receptors originated from a woman aged 35 to 49 in good health. Some clones in this sample may be carry-over from other donors' samples.

The chain employs TRBV7-2 and TRBJ2-7; D is unclear. Germline CDR1 SGHTA, CDR2 FQGNSA. Trimming cost V 2 bases and J 6 bases, with 14 bases left between them. This CDR3 spans 14 amino acids. The CDR3 protein is CASSLNLVSGEQYF. The CDR3 coding sequence is TGTGCCAGCAGCTTAAATCTAGTTTCCGGCGAGCAGTACTTC. Full variable domain (rest looked up from reference TRBV7-2 and TRBJ2-7): GAGVSQSPSNKVTEKGKDVELRCDPISGHTALYWYRQSLGQGLEFLIYFQGNSAPDKSGLPSDRFSAERTGGSVSTLTIQRTQQEDSAVYLCASSLNLVSGEQYFGPGTRLTVT.

V gene TRBV30 combines with J gene TRBJ2-7, with D tentatively TRBD1 (6 bases). Germline V gene data show CDR1 as GTSNPN and CDR2 as SVGIG (reference sequence). The CDR3 covers 14 residues. The ends were cut back, 0 bases at V and 5 bases at J, with 14 bases in the middle. The CDR3 protein is CAWSVGQGFHEQYF. The CDR3 DNA follows: TGTGCCTGGAGTGTGGGGCAGGGGTTCCACGAGCAGTACTTC.

The chain combines TRBV7-9 with TRBJ2-3; TRBD2 is a possible D gene (5 bases). Between the trimmed V and J ends, which lost 7 bases and 2 bases, there was a span of 13 bases. This CDR3 region has 14 residues. CDR1 SEHNR and CDR2 FQNEAQ come from the germline V gene (reference sequence). In nucleotides, the CDR3 is TGTGCCAGCATCCAAGCGGAGTCCACAGATACGCAGTATTTT. It yields the protein CASIQAESTDTQYF.

The genes are TRBV19 and TRBJ2-7, with a tentative D call TRBD1 (6 bases). In germline, CDR1 is LNHDA, CDR2 SQIVND (reference sequence). V was cut by 2 bases and J by 0 bases, with 14 bases left in between. The CDR3 is made up of 16 amino acids. The CDR3 is CASSIMNPGASYEQYF. CDR3 sequence (DNA): TGTGCCAGTAGTATAATGAACCCAGGGGCCTCCTACGAGCAGTACTTC.

V and J are TRBV6-1 and TRBJ1-1, with D possibly matching TRBD1 (6 bases). In germline, CDR1 is MNHNS, CDR2 SASEGT. V lost 4 bases and J 2 bases, leaving 11 bases between the germline ends. The CDR3 spans 14 residues. CDR3 amino acids: CASSVTGSNTEAFF. As DNA, the CDR3 is TGTGCCAGCAGTGTAACAGGGTCAAACACTGAAGCTTTCTTT.

V usage is TRBV25-1 and J usage is TRBJ1-1; 9 bases align to TRBD1. J gave up 3 bases and V 4 bases, and 3 bases lay outside the gene matches. The germline CDR1 and CDR2 sequences are MGHDK and SYGVNS. This CDR3 comprises 14 residues. The CDR3 sequence is CASSGGQGHTEAFF. As DNA, the CDR3 is TGTGCCAGCAGTGGGGGACAGGGCCACACTGAAGCTTTCTTT.

Comment on this clone: This sequence is one base from a far larger clone and is likely a read error. Other DNA sequences of this sample code for an identical CDR3. The chain combines TRBV6-5 with TRBJ2-1; the D gene is possibly TRBD2 (5 bases). Germline V lookup: CDR1 MNHEY, CDR2 SVGAGI. This CDR3 has 15 amino acids. This CDR3 is CASSSRRTDYNEQFF. The CDR3 DNA sequence: TGTGCAAGCAGTTCTAGGAGGACCGACTACAATGAGCAGTTCTTC.

This clone was recorded only once. This rearrangement joins TRBV20-1 to TRBJ2-7; D remains ambiguous. This CDR3 is built from 11 residues. Per germline, CDR1 DFQATT and CDR2 SNEGSKA (reference sequence). V shed 6 bases and J shed 5 bases, with 11 bases lying between them. CDR3 region: CSAKRTDEQYF. CDR3 nucleotides: TGCAGTGCCAAAAGGACGGACGAGCAGTACTTC.

V gene TRBV5-4 combines with J gene TRBJ2-7; 8 positions match TRBD2. This CDR3 contains 15 residues. Unmatched junction bases numbered 5, after V lost 0 bases and J lost 3 bases. Germline V gene sequence: CDR1 SGHNT, CDR2 YYREEE (reference sequence). The CDR3 sequence: CASSLDGGGNYEQYF. The CDR3 coding sequence is TGTGCCAGCAGCTTGGACGGCGGGGGGAACTACGAGCAGTACTTC.

V and J are TRBV12-5 and TRBJ1-5; no clear D. This CDR3 is built from 13 residues. From germline, CDR1 is LGHNT and CDR2 FRNRAP. V lost 1 base and J lost 5, with 6 bases in between. DNA of the CDR3: TGTGCTAGTGGTTTGGCCCTTGATCAGCCCCAGCATTTT. It specifies CASGLALDQPQHF.

The J gene is TRBJ2-7, the V gene TRBV6-6; 9 bases align to TRBD2. The CDR3 runs 15 residues. V lost 5 bases to trimming and J lost 6 bases; unmatched junction nucleotides: 11. Germline values: CDR1 MNHNY, CDR2 SVGAGI (reference sequence). In DNA, the CDR3 is TGTGCCAGCAGTCCCTTAGCGGGAGAATTGAGCGAGCAGTACTTC. Protein product: CASSPLAGELSEQYF.

The chain joins TRBV29-1 to TRBJ1-1; D might be TRBD1 (6 bases). The CDR3 sequence is 14 residues long. CDR1 and CDR2 (germline): SQVTM, ANQGSEA. V lost 4 bases and J lost 0, with 12 bases in between. CDR3 in DNA: TGCAGCGTTGGTGGCAGGGGAATGAACACTGAAGCTTTCTTT. It yields the protein CSVGGRGMNTEAFF.

This clone came up many times. The chain employs TRBV2 and TRBJ1-2, with D maybe TRBD1 (6 bases). The CDR3 extends over 12 amino acids. Trimming removed 9 bases at V and 4 bases at J, with 12 bases between. CDR1 is SNHLY, CDR2 FYNNEI, per germline. The DNA for the CDR3 is TGTGCCAGTTCCGGGACACGCTATGGCTACACCTTC. Translating gives CASSGTRYGYTF.

V and J are TRBV28 and TRBJ1-2, with a possible D match to TRBD1 (5 bases). This CDR3 spans 15 amino acids. In germline, CDR1 is MDHEN, CDR2 SYDVKM. V was trimmed by 3 bases and J by 5 bases, leaving 16 bases between them. The CDR3 protein is CASSFPQGGWYGYTF. In DNA form, the CDR3 reads TGTGCCAGCAGTTTTCCGCAGGGAGGATGGTATGGCTACACCTTC.

The chain is built from TRBV30 and TRBJ2-4; no reliable D call. Between the trimmed V and J ends, which lost 1 base and 0 bases, there was a span of 7 bases. Germline V lookup: CDR1 GTSNPN, CDR2 SVGIG (reference sequence). The CDR3 consists of 14 residues. The CDR3 nucleotides are TGTGCCTGGAGTGACAGTTTAGCCAAAAACATTCAGTACTTC. Protein: CAWSDSLAKNIQYF.

The chain employs TRBV28 and TRBJ1-2; D remains ambiguous. Between the trimmed V and J ends, which lost 6 bases and 7 bases, there was a span of 12 bases. CDR1 MDHEN and CDR2 SYDVKM come from the germline V gene. This CDR3 spans 12 amino acids. In DNA, the CDR3 is TGTGCCAGCAGCCCAGGTCAGGCTGGCTACACCTTC. This encodes CASSPGQAGYTF.

The chain links TRBV27 to TRBJ1-1; D is unclear. Germline CDR1 and CDR2: MNHEY and SMNVEV (reference sequence). Trimming removed 4 bases from V and 4 bases from J, with 10 bases in between. The CDR3 covers 13 residues. The CDR3 sequence: CASSSRAGTEAFF. CDR3 bases: TGTGCCAGCAGTTCACGGGCTGGCACTGAAGCTTTCTTT.

In its sample, this clone was seen many times. In the same sample, other DNA sequences code for this CDR3. The V and J genes are TRBV2 and TRBJ2-5; D is uncertain. Germline loops: CDR1 SNHLY, CDR2 FYNNEI. The CDR3 loop spans 15 amino acids. The V gene lost 0 bases and the J gene lost 4 bases, with 12 bases spanning the gap. The CDR3 DNA follows: TGTGCCAGCAGTGAAGCTTATAGTGTTTCAGAGACCCAGTACTTC. Translation gives CASSEAYSVSETQYF. Full variable domain (rest looked up from reference TRBV2 and TRBJ2-5): EPEVTQTPSHQVTQMGQEVILRCVPISNHLYFYWYRQILGQKVEFLVSFYNNEISEKSEIFDDQFSVERPDGSNFTLKIRSTKLEDSAMYFCASSEAYSVSETQYFGPGTRLLVL.

The chain employs TRBV5-4 and TRBJ2-7; a possible D gene is TRBD2 (5 bases). The CDR3 has 14 amino acids. V shed 3 bases and J shed 0 bases, with 10 bases lying between them. Germline assignment: CDR1 SGHNT and CDR2 YYREEE (reference sequence). The CDR3 region has the DNA TGTGCCAGCAGCTCGGGGTTTAGCTCCTACGAGCAGTACTTC. Translated, it gives CASSSGFSSYEQYF.

At least ten counts were recorded for this clone. V is TRBV18 and J is TRBJ1-1, with 9 bases lining up with TRBD1. The V segment lost 4 bases and the J segment 3 bases; nucleotides outside the gene matches: 6. Germline V CDR1 and CDR2: KGHSH, LQKENI. CDR3 length: 15 residues. The CDR3 loop reads CASSQTGGSDTEAFF. The CDR3 DNA is TGTGCCAGCTCACAAACAGGGGGCTCGGACACTGAAGCTTTCTTT.

This chain uses TRBV19 with TRBJ1-4, with unresolved D. CDR1 and CDR2 from the germline V gene are LNHDA and SQIVND (reference sequence). Between the trimmed V and J ends, which lost 5 bases and 4 bases, there was a span of 23 bases. The CDR3 has 18 residues. The chain's CDR3 is CASSPIIPLPGSNEKLFF. In DNA form, the CDR3 reads TGTGCCAGTAGTCCTATAATACCCCTACCGGGAAGTAATGAAAAACTGTTTTTT. The full variable domain, rest sourced from reference TRBV19 and TRBJ1-4, is DGGITQSPKYLFRKEGQNVTLSCEQNLNHDAMYWYRQDPGQGLRLIYYSQIVNDFQKGDIAEGYSVSREKKESFPLTVTSAQKNPTAFYLCASSPIIPLPGSNEKLFFGSGTQLSVL.

Regarding this clone: A read error likely explains this, since a far larger clone differs by one base. At the DNA level, this CDR3 is encoded by other sequences in the same sample as well. The chain carries TRBV7-2 and TRBJ2-7; D possibly corresponds to TRBD1 (6 bases). CDR1 is SGHTA and CDR2 is FQGNSA in the germline V gene. This CDR3 contains 14 residues. Trimming pared 3 bases from V and 0 bases from J, leaving 9 bases between. The CDR3 here is CASSLQGSSYEQYF. The CDR3 nucleotides are TGTGCCAGCAGCTTGCAGGGGAGCTCCTACGAGCAGTACTTC. Supplemented by reference TRBV7-2 and TRBJ2-7, the full variable domain reads GAGVSQSPSNKVTEKGKDVELRCDPISGHTALYWYRQSLGQGLEFLIYFQGNSAPDKSGLPSDRFSAERTGGSVSTLTIQRTQQEDSAVYLCASSLQGSSYEQYFGPGTRLTVT.

This clone was observed many times. The chain uses TRBV6-6 and TRBJ2-1; 10 bases fit TRBD2. This CDR3 has 15 residues. Germline assignment: CDR1 MNHNY and CDR2 SVGAGI (reference sequence). The trim removed 7 bases at V and 6 bases at J, leaving 9 bases unmatched. The CDR3 bases are TGTGCCAGCATTCCGGGACTAGCGTTTCTCAATGAGCAGTTCTTC. Amino acid sequence: CASIPGLAFLNEQFF.

The chain carries TRBV6-1 and TRBJ1-1; no definite D call. Germline V gene data show CDR1 as MNHNS and CDR2 as SASEGT. Deletions cut 2 bases from V and 4 bases from J, with 8 bases between. This CDR3 comprises 13 residues. DNA for the CDR3: TGTGCCAGCAGTGAAATCCTGTCCACTGAAGCTTTCTTT. Its protein product is CASSEILSTEAFF.

The chain uses TRBV29-1 and TRBJ2-7; possibly TRBD1 for D (5 bases). The CDR3 is made up of 13 amino acids. Germline V CDR1 and CDR2: SQVTM, ANQGSEA. Trimming cost V 4 bases and J 3 bases, with 13 bases left between them. The CDR3 protein is CSVAVGANYEQYF. The CDR3 coding sequence is TGCAGCGTTGCCGTTGGGGCGAACTACGAGCAGTACTTC.

The gene calls are TRBV18 and TRBJ2-1; possibly TRBD1 for D (5 bases). Germline loops: CDR1 KGHSH, CDR2 LQKENI. This CDR3 region has 19 residues. V lost 1 base to trimming and J lost 6 bases, with 25 bases between them. For the CDR3, the DNA is TGTGCCAGCTCACCACGACCAGGTGGGGCCCCGACCTCCGGCAATGAGCAGTTCTTC. It specifies CASSPRPGGAPTSGNEQFF.